This T cell receptor beta chain was sequenced for a study of metastatic and nonmetastatic thyroid tumors. Study observations and caveats: Within blood and tumor, benign nodules reportedly had significantly lower TCR beta diversity than malignant thyroid tumors did.

Study processing details: Across clinicopathological groups, CDR3 differences served as the basis for building a distant-metastasis classifier for papillary thyroid cancer. TCRdb reprocessed the PCR reads via MiXCR. These V and J calls rely on TCRdb rather than the paper's analysis. Of 19,000 or so clones listed, approximately 30% are singletons. Nobody among the patients had been given any treatment before thyroid surgery. Germline-derived CDR1 and CDR2 are DFQATT and SNEGSKA (reference sequence). Trimming removed 3 bases from V and 10 bases from J; junction bases left unmatched: 5. The CDR3 covers 11 residues. A remark on this clone: Its antigen is currently unknown.

Sequencing was carried out using tumor tissue. The source of this sequence is a male donor with papillary thyroid cancer or a benign thyroid nodule (not recorded which). Some clones in this sample may be carry-over from other donors' samples. The chain joins TRBV20-1 to TRBJ1-2; 7 nucleotides align to TRBD1. In nucleotides, the CDR3 is TGCAGTGCTAGCTTCGACAGGGACTACACCTTC. Residues: CSASFDRDYTF.